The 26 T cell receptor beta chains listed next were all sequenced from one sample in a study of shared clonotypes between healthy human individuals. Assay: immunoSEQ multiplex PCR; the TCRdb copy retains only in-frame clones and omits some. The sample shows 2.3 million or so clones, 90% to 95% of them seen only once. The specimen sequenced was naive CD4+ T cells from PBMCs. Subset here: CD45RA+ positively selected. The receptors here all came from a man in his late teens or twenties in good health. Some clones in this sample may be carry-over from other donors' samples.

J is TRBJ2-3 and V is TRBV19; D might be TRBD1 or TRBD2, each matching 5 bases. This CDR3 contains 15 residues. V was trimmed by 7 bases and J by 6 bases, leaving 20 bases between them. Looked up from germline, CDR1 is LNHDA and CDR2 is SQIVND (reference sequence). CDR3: CASTIGGRVSDTQYF. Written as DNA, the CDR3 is TGTGCCAGTACGATCGGAGGCAGGGTTTCGGATACGCAGTATTTT.

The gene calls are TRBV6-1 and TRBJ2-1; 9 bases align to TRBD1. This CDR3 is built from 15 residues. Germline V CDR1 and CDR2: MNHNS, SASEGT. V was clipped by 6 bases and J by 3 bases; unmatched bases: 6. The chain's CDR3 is CASRPGQGFYNEQFF. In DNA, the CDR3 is TGTGCCAGCAGACCGGGACAGGGATTCTACAATGAGCAGTTCTTC.

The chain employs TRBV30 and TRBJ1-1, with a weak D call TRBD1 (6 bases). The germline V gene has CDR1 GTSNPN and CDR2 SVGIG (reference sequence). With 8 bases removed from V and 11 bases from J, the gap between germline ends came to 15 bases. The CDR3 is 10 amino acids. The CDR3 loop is CALGGGRAFF. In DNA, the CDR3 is TGTGCCCTTGGTGGGGGCCGGGCTTTCTTT.

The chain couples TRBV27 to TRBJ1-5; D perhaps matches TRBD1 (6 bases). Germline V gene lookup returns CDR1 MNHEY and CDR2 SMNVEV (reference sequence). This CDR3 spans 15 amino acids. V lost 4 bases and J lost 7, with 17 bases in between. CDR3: CASSSLTGLAQPQHF. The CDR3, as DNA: TGTGCCAGCAGTTCCCTAACAGGGTTGGCGCAGCCCCAGCATTTT.

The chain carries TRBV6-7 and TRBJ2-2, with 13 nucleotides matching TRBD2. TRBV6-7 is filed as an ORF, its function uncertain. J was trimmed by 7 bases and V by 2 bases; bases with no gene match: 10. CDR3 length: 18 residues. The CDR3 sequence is CASSYGTSGKGRSGELFF. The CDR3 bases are TGTGCCAGCAGTTACGGGACTAGCGGGAAGGGGCGAAGCGGGGAGCTGTTTTTT.

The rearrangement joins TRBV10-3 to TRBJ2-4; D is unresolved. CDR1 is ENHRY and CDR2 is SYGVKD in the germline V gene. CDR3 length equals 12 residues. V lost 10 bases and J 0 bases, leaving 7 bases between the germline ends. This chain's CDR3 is CATSEAKNIQYF. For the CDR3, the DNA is TGTGCCACCTCGGAAGCCAAAAACATTCAGTACTTC.

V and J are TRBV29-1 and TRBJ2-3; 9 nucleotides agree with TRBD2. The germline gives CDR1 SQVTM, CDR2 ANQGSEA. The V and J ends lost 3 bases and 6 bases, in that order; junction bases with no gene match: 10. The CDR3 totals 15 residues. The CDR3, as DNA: TGCAGCGTTGATCTGTGGCTAGCGGGAATGGATACGCAGTATTTT. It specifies CSVDLWLAGMDTQYF.

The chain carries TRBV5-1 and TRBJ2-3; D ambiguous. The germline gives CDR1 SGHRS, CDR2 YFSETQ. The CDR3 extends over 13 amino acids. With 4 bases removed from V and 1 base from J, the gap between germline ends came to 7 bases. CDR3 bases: TGCGCCAGCAGCAGTTTACGCACAGATACGCAGTATTTT. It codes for CASSSLRTDTQYF.

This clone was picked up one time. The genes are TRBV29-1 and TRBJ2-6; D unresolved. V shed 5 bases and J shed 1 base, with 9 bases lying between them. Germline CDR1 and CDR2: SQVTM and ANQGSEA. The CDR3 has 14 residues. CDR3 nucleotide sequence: TGCAGCGTTCCTTTGCAATCTGGGGCCAACGTCCTGACTTTC. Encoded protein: CSVPLQSGANVLTF.

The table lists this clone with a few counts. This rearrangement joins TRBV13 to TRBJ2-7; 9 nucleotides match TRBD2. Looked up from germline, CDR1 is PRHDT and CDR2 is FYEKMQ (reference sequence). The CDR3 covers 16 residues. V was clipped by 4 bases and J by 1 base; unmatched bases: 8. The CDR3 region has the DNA TGTGCCAGCAGCTGGACAGCGGGAGGAGCATCCTACGAGCAGTACTTC. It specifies CASSWTAGGASYEQYF.

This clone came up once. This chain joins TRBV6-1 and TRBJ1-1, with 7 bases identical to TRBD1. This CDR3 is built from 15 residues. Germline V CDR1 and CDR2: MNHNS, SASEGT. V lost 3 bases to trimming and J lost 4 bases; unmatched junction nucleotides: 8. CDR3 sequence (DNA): TGTGCCAGCAGTGACCAGGGGGGTAAAAGCACTGAAGCTTTCTTT. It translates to CASSDQGGKSTEAFF.

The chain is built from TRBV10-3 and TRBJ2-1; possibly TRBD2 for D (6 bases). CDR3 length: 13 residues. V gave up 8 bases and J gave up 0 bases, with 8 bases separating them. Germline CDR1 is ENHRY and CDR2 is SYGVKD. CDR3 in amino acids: CAIAGLSYNEQFF. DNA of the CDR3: TGTGCCATCGCGGGACTCTCCTACAATGAGCAGTTCTTC.

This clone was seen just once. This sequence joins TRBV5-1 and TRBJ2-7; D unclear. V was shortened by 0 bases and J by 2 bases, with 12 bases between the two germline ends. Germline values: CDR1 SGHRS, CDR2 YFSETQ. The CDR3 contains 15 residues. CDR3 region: CASSLGGGTPYEQYF. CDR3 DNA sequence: TGCGCCAGCAGCTTGGGTGGCGGCACCCCCTACGAGCAGTACTTC. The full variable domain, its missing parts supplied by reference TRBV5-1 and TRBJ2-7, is KAGVTQTPRYLIKTRGQQVTLSCSPISGHRSVSWYQQTPGQGLQFLFEYFSETQRNKGNFPGRFSGRQFSNSRSEMNVSTLELGDSALYLCASSLGGGTPYEQYFGPGTRLTVT.

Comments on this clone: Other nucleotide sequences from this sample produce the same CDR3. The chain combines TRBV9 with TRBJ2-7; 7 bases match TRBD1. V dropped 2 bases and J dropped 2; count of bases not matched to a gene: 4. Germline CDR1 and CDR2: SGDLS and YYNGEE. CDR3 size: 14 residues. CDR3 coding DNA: TGTGCCAGCAGCGTTACCGGGACAGCCTACGAGCAGTACTTC. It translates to CASSVTGTAYEQYF.

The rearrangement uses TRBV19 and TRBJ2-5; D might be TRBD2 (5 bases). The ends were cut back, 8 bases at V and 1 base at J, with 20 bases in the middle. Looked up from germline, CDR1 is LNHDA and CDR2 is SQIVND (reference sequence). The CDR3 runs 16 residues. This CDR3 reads CASGKRDRGFQETQYF. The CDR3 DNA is TGTGCCAGTGGAAAACGAGATCGGGGTTTCCAAGAGACCCAGTACTTC.

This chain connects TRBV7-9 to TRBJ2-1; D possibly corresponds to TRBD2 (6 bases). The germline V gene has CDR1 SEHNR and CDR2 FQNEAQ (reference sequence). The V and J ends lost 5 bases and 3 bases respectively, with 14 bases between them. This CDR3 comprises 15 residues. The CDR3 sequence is CASSPPGSLYNEQFF. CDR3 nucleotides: TGTGCCAGCAGCCCTCCCGGGAGTCTCTACAATGAGCAGTTCTTC.

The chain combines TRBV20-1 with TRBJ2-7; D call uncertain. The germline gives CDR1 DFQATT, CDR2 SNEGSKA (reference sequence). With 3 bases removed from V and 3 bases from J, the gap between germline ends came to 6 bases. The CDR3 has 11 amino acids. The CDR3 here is CSASVLYEQYF. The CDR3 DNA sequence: TGCAGTGCTAGTGTCCTCTACGAGCAGTACTTC.

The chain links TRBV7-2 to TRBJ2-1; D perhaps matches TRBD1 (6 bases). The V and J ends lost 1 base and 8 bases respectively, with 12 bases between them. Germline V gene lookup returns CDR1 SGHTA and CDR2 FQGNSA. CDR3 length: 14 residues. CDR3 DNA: TGTGCCAGCAGCTTAGTGGGACACGACGATGAGCAGTTCTTC. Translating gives CASSLVGHDDEQFF.

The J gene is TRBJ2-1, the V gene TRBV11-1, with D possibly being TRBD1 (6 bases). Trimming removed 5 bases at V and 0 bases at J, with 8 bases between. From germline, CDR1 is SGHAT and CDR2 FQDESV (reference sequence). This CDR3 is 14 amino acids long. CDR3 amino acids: CASSPDSSYNEQFF. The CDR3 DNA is TGTGCCAGCAGCCCGGACAGCTCCTACAATGAGCAGTTCTTC.

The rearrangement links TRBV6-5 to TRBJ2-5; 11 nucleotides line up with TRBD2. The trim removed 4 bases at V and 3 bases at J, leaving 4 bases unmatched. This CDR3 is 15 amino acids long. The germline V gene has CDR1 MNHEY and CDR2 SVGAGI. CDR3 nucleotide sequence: TGTGCCAGCAGTTCAGGGGGACTAGCGGAAGAGACCCAGTACTTC. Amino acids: CASSSGGLAEETQYF.

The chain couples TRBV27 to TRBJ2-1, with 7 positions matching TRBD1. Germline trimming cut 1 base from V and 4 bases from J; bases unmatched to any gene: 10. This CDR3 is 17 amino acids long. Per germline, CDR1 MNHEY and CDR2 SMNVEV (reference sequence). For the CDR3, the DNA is TGTGCCAGCAGTTTATTTTCCATCGGGGACAGTTACAATGAGCAGTTCTTC. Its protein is CASSLFSIGDSYNEQFF.

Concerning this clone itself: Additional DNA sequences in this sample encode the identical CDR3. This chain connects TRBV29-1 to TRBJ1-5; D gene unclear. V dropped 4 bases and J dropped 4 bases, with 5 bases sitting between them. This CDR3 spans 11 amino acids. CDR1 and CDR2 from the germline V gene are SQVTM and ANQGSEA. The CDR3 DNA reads TGCAGCGTTGGACATAATCAGCCCCAGCATTTT. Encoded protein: CSVGHNQPQHF.

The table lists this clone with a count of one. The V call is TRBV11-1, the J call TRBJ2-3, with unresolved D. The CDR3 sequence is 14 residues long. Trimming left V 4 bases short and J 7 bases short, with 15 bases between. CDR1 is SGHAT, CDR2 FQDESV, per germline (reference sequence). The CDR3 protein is CASSSAGVGNTQYF. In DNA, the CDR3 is TGTGCCAGCAGCTCCGCCGGAGTTGGAAATACGCAGTATTTT.

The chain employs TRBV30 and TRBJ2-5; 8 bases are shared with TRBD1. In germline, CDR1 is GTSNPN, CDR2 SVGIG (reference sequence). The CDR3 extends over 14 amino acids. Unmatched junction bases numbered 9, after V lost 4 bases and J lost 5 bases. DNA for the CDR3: TGTGCCTGGAATACCGGACAGGGTAGGGAGACCCAGTACTTC. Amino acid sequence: CAWNTGQGRETQYF.

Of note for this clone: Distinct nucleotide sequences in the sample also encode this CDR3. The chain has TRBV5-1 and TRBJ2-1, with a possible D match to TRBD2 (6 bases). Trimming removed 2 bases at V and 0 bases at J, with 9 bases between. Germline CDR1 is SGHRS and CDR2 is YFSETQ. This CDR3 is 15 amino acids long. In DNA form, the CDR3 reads TGCGCCAGCAGCTTAGAAGCGGGCTCCTACAATGAGCAGTTCTTC. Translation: CASSLEAGSYNEQFF. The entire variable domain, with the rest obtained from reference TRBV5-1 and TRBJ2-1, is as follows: KAGVTQTPRYLIKTRGQQVTLSCSPISGHRSVSWYQQTPGQGLQFLFEYFSETQRNKGNFPGRFSGRQFSNSRSEMNVSTLELGDSALYLCASSLEAGSYNEQFFGPGTRLTVL.

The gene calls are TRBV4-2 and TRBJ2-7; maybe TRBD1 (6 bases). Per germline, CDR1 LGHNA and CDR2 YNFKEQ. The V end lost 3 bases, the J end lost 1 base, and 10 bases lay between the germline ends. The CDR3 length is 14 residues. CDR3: CASSHHGQSYEQYF. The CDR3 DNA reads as TGTGCCAGCAGCCACCATGGACAGTCCTACGAGCAGTACTTC.